A single sample gave rise to the 18 T cell receptor beta chains below, sequenced in a study of T cell repertoires in cytomegalovirus infection. The antigens these receptors bind are not known. Each CDR3 protein gets one entry after TCRdb re-called the reads with MiXCR. The sample lists about 220,000 distinct CDR3 sequences, 35% to 45% occurring once. The sequencing here drew on CD8+ T cells from cultured PBMCs, taken from culture after CMV antigen stimulation. The receptors were sampled from a human donor in good health (CMV status not recorded). Some clones in this sample may be carry-over from other donors' samples.

This clonotype appeared a few times. V usage is TRBV7-3 and J usage is TRBJ2-2, with D perhaps being TRBD1 or TRBD2 (5 bases each). Germline V gene sequence: CDR1 SGHTA, CDR2 FQGTGA. CDR3 length equals 14 residues. Trimming removed 6 bases at V and 6 bases at J, with 14 bases between. CDR3 bases: TGTGCCAGCAGGATGGGGGTCAGACCCGGGGAGCTGTTTTTT. This translates into CASRMGVRPGELFF.

This sequence joins TRBV6-1 and TRBJ2-3, with D perhaps matching TRBD2 (5 bases). The CDR3 covers 13 residues. V shed 5 bases and J shed 2 bases, with 8 bases lying between them. Germline CDR1 reads MNHNS; CDR2 reads SASEGT. The CDR3 sequence: CASSPTNTDTQYF. The CDR3 DNA reads TGTGCCAGCAGTCCGACTAACACAGATACGCAGTATTTT.

The rearrangement uses TRBV5-5 and TRBJ2-1; possible D gene TRBD2, 5 bases. V was clipped by 4 bases and J by 6 bases, with 20 bases between them. The germline gives CDR1 SGHKS, CDR2 YYEKEE (reference sequence). The CDR3 is 16 residues long. The DNA for the CDR3 is TGTGCCAGCAGCCTTGGGCGGTCTAGCCCTAGCAATGAGCAGTTCTTC. Translating gives CASSLGRSSPSNEQFF.

This clonotype has a handful of counts. V usage is TRBV11-3 and J usage is TRBJ2-3, with D hard to call. The germline CDR1 and CDR2 sequences are SGHNT and YENEEA. V lost 3 bases and J 1 base, leaving 5 bases between the germline ends. This CDR3 contains 13 residues. CDR3 nucleotide sequence: TGTGCCAGCAGCTTCCGGGGCACAGATACGCAGTATTTT. Translation: CASSFRGTDTQYF.

The chain recombines TRBV20-1 with TRBJ2-6; the match to TRBD2 covers 11 bases. V shed 0 bases and J 8 bases; nucleotides not matched to a gene: 6. Germline CDR1 reads DFQATT; CDR2 reads SNEGSKA (reference sequence). The CDR3 runs 16 residues. This CDR3 is CSARDGLAGGTNVLTF. The DNA of the CDR3 is TGCAGTGCTAGAGATGGGCTAGCGGGGGGAACCAACGTCCTGACTTTC.

This clonotype turned up a few times. This CDR3 reads CASSFHKREGGYEQYF. The CDR3 nucleotides read TGTGCCAGCAGCTTCCATAAGCGGGAGGGGGGCTACGAGCAGTACTTC. J is TRBJ2-7 and V is TRBV7-6; 10 bases agree with TRBD2. The CDR3 is made up of 16 amino acids. V was pared by 3 bases and J by 3 bases, with 8 bases of the junction left unmatched. Germline CDR1 SGHVS, CDR2 FNYEAQ.

V is TRBV6-6 and J is TRBJ2-7; no firm D call. The CDR3 spans 14 residues. V gave up 2 bases and J gave up 4 bases, with 12 bases separating them. CDR1 MNHNY and CDR2 SVGAGI come from the germline V gene (reference sequence). As DNA, the CDR3 is TGTGCCAGCAGTTACGAGGCAGGCCCATACGAGCAGTACTTC. Amino acid sequence: CASSYEAGPYEQYF.

The V call is TRBV12-5, the J call TRBJ2-1; unclear D gene. Trimming removed 3 bases at V and 5 bases at J, with 14 bases between. This CDR3 has 15 amino acids. Germline loops: CDR1 LGHNT, CDR2 FRNRAP. CDR3 sequence (DNA): TGTGCTAGTGGTTTTGGGGTGAGAGGTGACAATGAGCAGTTCTTC. This sequence encodes CASGFGVRGDNEQFF.

This clonotype was observed once. V gene TRBV12-3 or TRBV12-4 combines with J gene TRBJ2-7; D unclear. Between the trimmed V and J ends, which lost 3 bases and 7 bases, there was a span of 10 bases. This CDR3 contains 12 residues. In DNA form, the CDR3 reads TGTGCCAGCAGTTTCGTTGGGTCGGAGCAGTACTTC. Translated: CASSFVGSEQYF.

The V call is TRBV5-6, the J call TRBJ2-7, with D possibly being TRBD2 (6 bases). Trimming shortened V by 4 bases and J by 3 bases, and 14 bases separated the two germline ends. Germline assignment: CDR1 SGHDT and CDR2 YYEEEE. The CDR3 has 14 residues. This CDR3 is CASSPEGWDYEQYF. The CDR3 bases are TGTGCCAGCAGCCCGGAGGGGTGGGACTACGAGCAGTACTTC.

This clonotype was counted between two and nine times. This chain links TRBV7-3 with TRBJ1-6; a weak D match, TRBD1 (5 bases). Germline lookup yields CDR1 SGHTA and CDR2 FQGTGA. The CDR3 length is 16 residues. V lost 2 bases and J lost 7, with 15 bases in between. The CDR3 loop reads CASSLSVDRRNSPLHF. Here the CDR3 DNA reads TGTGCCAGCAGCTTATCCGTAGACAGACGGAATTCACCCCTCCACTTT.

The chain carries TRBV10-3 and TRBJ1-4; D call uncertain. This CDR3 is built from 12 residues. Trimming removed 0 bases at V and 7 bases at J, with 3 bases between. Germline values: CDR1 ENHRY, CDR2 SYGVKD. The CDR3 DNA is TGTGCCATCAGTGAGTCGGGTGAAAAACTGTTTTTT. This translates into CAISESGEKLFF.

The chain uses TRBV27 and TRBJ2-7; 9 bases match TRBD1. This CDR3 has 13 amino acids. J gave up 2 bases and V 6 bases, and 2 bases lay outside the gene matches. CDR1 is MNHEY and CDR2 is SMNVEV in the germline V gene (reference sequence). CDR3 in amino acids: CASRWTGAYEQYF. Written as DNA, the CDR3 is TGTGCCAGCAGATGGACAGGGGCCTACGAGCAGTACTTC.

J is TRBJ2-2 and V is TRBV7-8, with TRBD2 matching over 12 bases. Germline CDR1 is SGHVS and CDR2 is FQNEAQ. CDR3 length equals 18 residues. The trim removed 3 bases at V and 4 bases at J, leaving 9 bases unmatched. The CDR3 region has the DNA TGTGCCAGCAGCTTCTTGCTAGCGGGGGGGCAAGGCACCGGGGAGCTGTTTTTT. Translation gives CASSFLLAGGQGTGELFF.

This rearrangement joins TRBV7-3 to TRBJ2-2; unclear D gene. In germline, CDR1 is SGHTA, CDR2 FQGTGA. The CDR3 length is 15 residues. Trimming took 5 bases from V and 6 from J, leaving 16 bases between them. In DNA, the CDR3 is TGTGCCAGCAGCCCCCTGTTGGGGATGGCCGGGGAGCTGTTTTTT. Translation gives CASSPLLGMAGELFF.

The genes are TRBV13 and TRBJ2-7; D might be TRBD1 (5 bases). This CDR3 is built from 15 residues. The germline gives CDR1 PRHDT, CDR2 FYEKMQ (reference sequence). V gave up 1 base and J gave up 6 bases, with 16 bases separating them. The CDR3 DNA follows: TGTGCCAGCAGCTTAGCAGGCAGGGTGAGGCGCGAGCAGTACTTC. It codes for CASSLAGRVRREQYF.

The chain recombines TRBV7-6 with TRBJ2-7; TRBD2 agrees at 8 bases. With V trimmed by 5 bases and J by 5 bases, 17 bases remained unmatched. Germline assignment: CDR1 SGHVS and CDR2 FNYEAQ. CDR3 length: 17 residues. The CDR3 loop reads CASSRVPSREGPDEQYF. The CDR3 DNA follows: TGTGCCAGCAGCCGAGTTCCGTCCCGGGAGGGCCCCGACGAGCAGTACTTC.

This clonotype showed up just a few times. V usage is TRBV27 and J usage is TRBJ2-7; TRBD1 matches 7 bases. The length of the CDR3 is 16 residues. The germline V gene encodes CDR1 MNHEY and CDR2 SMNVEV (reference sequence). The V and J ends lost 6 bases and 0 bases, in that order; junction bases with no gene match: 11. The CDR3 DNA follows: TGTGCCAGCAGCCCCCCCCGGACAGGCCCCTCCTACGAGCAGTACTTC. It encodes CASSPPRTGPSYEQYF.